The entry below gives a single TCR beta chain sequence along with its context. Donors were healthy Caucasian individuals from Russia aged about 6 to 95. It was ten milliliters of peripheral blood that were drawn from each donor. The study isolated at least 6.5 million PBMCs from each sample. The data derive from a study of blood T cells in healthy people across ages. For the second PCR, which ran for 7 to 11 cycles, a sample-barcoded 5' primer and a J-beta primer mix were used. Tags on each cDNA molecule came from a template-switch adaptor with 12 random nucleotides. TCRdb reanalysed the 5' RACE reads using MiXCR and keeps one entry per CDR3 protein. Here the sample spans about 1.4 million distinct CDR3 sequences, around 59% being singletons. The ends were cut back, 3 bases at V and 0 bases at J, with 21 bases in the middle. CDR1 SEHNR and CDR2 FQNEAQ come from the germline V gene (reference sequence). The length of the CDR3 is 18 residues.

The rearrangement joins TRBV7-9 to TRBJ2-7; possible D gene TRBD1, 6 bases. Sequenced: blood. The origin of this receptor is a man aged 18 to 35 in good health. The CDR3 spells CASSFSRYGQSPSYEQYF. The CDR3 DNA follows: TGTGCCAGCAGCTTCTCCCGCTACGGACAGTCTCCCTCCTACGAGCAGTACTTC.